This T cell receptor (beta chain) is drawn from a study of beta chain features in type 1 diabetes. In regard to this clone: Its target is unknown.

Reverse transcribing all isolated RNA meant expressed TCRB transcripts were sequenced. Clones were sequenced by immunoSEQ multiplex PCR, and TCRdb holds only the in-frame ones, with some missing. The sample includes 500,000 to 850,000 clones, about 14% of them seen just once. By way of CD45RO/CCR7/CD25/CD127/CD95/CD27, the CD4+ regulatory, stem cell-like memory, central memory and naive cells were sorted. V lost 6 bases and J 6 bases, leaving 15 bases between the germline ends. Germline V gene sequence: CDR1 MNHEY, CDR2 SMNVEV (reference sequence). The CDR3 is 13 residues long. Notes on the study in general: Cells carrying high TCR expression could end up over-represented when cDNA is sequenced. Within the patient group, naive, central memory and Treg TCRB repertoires appeared more similar to each other than within healthy donors. In every one of the four CD4+ subsets, TCRB CDR3s were moderately but significantly shorter in Type 1 diabetes patients.

The genes are TRBV27 and TRBJ2-7; possible D gene TRBD1, 6 bases. Material: naive CD4+ T cells from blood. This TCR derives from a man aged 18 to 30 with type 1 diabetes. For the CDR3, the DNA is TGTGCCAGCAGAACAGGGTACCAGAGCGAGCAGTACTTC. Its protein product is CASRTGYQSEQYF.